The 21 T cell receptor beta chains given below trace back to one sample, sequenced in a study of blood T cell repertoires in COVID-19. Generated by immunoSEQ multiplex PCR, the TCRdb table keeps only in-frame clones and is missing some. There are over 200,000 clones in the sample; roughly 84% occur only once, and 6.8% lies in the top ten. Sample: PBMCs or T cells enriched from blood (not recorded which). These receptors all come from a woman aged 40 to 50 who had recovered from COVID-19.

For the CDR3, the DNA is TGTGCCAGCACAGGACAGTTGGGGCACACTGAAGCTTTCTTT. It yields the protein CASTGQLGHTEAFF. The V and J genes are TRBV25-1 and TRBJ1-1; D is possibly TRBD1 (6 bases). V was cut by 7 bases and J by 3 bases, with 15 bases left in between. Germline V gene sequence: CDR1 MGHDK, CDR2 SYGVNS. The CDR3 has 14 amino acids.

CDR3 amino acids: CASSLKGGTSGTLYNEQFF. The CDR3 DNA sequence: TGTGCCAGCAGTTTAAAAGGCGGGACTAGCGGGACCCTGTACAATGAGCAGTTCTTC. This sequence joins TRBV27 and TRBJ2-1; 13 bases fit TRBD2. Germline trimming cut 2 bases from V and 4 bases from J; bases unmatched to any gene: 11. Germline assignment: CDR1 MNHEY and CDR2 SMNVEV (reference sequence). This CDR3 has 19 residues.

This clone was observed a handful of times. The rearrangement uses TRBV10-3 and TRBJ2-2, with a weak D call TRBD2 (5 bases). CDR3 length: 13 amino acids. The V and J ends lost 8 bases and 1 base respectively, with 8 bases between them. Germline loops: CDR1 ENHRY, CDR2 SYGVKD. CDR3 loop: CAIVSGNTGELFF. The CDR3 DNA reads as TGTGCCATCGTCAGCGGGAACACCGGGGAGCTGTTTTTT.

V gene TRBV27 combines with J gene TRBJ1-1, with a tentative D call TRBD1 (6 bases). The germline V and J ends were trimmed by 3 bases and 10 bases, with 15 bases remaining between them. CDR1 is MNHEY and CDR2 is SMNVEV in the germline V gene (reference sequence). This CDR3 has 13 residues. The DNA of the CDR3 is TGTGCCAGCAGTTTGTCACAGGGCCGGGGAGCTTTCTTT. The encoded protein is CASSLSQGRGAFF.

The chain couples TRBV4-1 to TRBJ2-4, with 15 positions matching TRBD2. CDR1 is MGHRA, CDR2 YSYEKL, per germline. The V and J ends lost 6 bases and 0 bases, in that order; junction bases with no gene match: 6. The CDR3 sequence is 18 residues long. The CDR3 DNA reads as TGCGCCAGCAGTCCGGGACTAGCGGGAGGAGAAGCCAAAAACATTCAGTACTTC. Protein product: CASSPGLAGGEAKNIQYF.

The CDR3 reads CASSQPLAGVFYNEQFF. The CDR3 DNA follows: TGCGCCAGCAGCCAACCCCTAGCGGGAGTCTTCTACAATGAGCAGTTCTTC. V usage is TRBV4-1 and J usage is TRBJ2-1; TRBD2 matches at 10 bases. J gave up 3 bases and V 2 bases, and 7 bases lay outside the gene matches. CDR3 length: 17 amino acids. The V gene's germline CDR1 is MGHRA and CDR2 YSYEKL.

The chain combines TRBV30 with TRBJ1-5, with 9 nucleotides matching TRBD1. The V segment lost 5 bases and the J segment 6 bases; nucleotides outside the gene matches: 5. The CDR3 has 13 residues. From germline, CDR1 is GTSNPN and CDR2 SVGIG (reference sequence). The CDR3 region has the DNA TGTGCCTGGGGGACAGGGCCATCTCAGCCCCAGCATTTT. Its translation: CAWGTGPSQPQHF.

This clone was found many times. The genes are TRBV18 and TRBJ1-6, with 7 bases identical to TRBD1. CDR1 and CDR2 (germline): KGHSH, LQKENI. The CDR3 consists of 14 residues. Unmatched junction bases numbered 2, after V lost 3 bases and J lost 6 bases. CDR3 nucleotide sequence: TGTGCCAGCTCACCGGACAGGACTAATTCACCCCTCCACTTT. As protein: CASSPDRTNSPLHF.

This chain joins TRBV5-5 and TRBJ1-3, with a possible D match to TRBD1 (6 bases). Looked up from germline, CDR1 is SGHKS and CDR2 is YYEKEE (reference sequence). The CDR3 runs to 15 residues. Trimming removed 5 bases at V and 0 bases at J, with 12 bases between. The chain's CDR3 is CASRFTGNSGNTIYF. As DNA, the CDR3 is TGTGCCAGCAGGTTCACAGGGAACTCTGGAAACACCATATATTTT.

This clone was found once. The chain couples TRBV29-1 to TRBJ2-5; D is uncertain. Germline values: CDR1 SQVTM, CDR2 ANQGSEA. With 6 bases removed from V and 5 bases from J, the gap between germline ends came to 13 bases. CDR3 length: 12 residues. The CDR3 region has the DNA TGCAGCGTCGATACCCGAGAGGAGACCCAGTACTTC. Amino acids: CSVDTREETQYF.

The chain carries TRBV9 and TRBJ1-1; the D is unclear. The CDR3 contains 13 residues. V was cut by 6 bases and J by 1 base, with 10 bases left in between. CDR1 and CDR2 (germline): SGDLS, YYNGEE. The CDR3 is CASTAEGNTEAFF. The CDR3 DNA is TGTGCCAGCACTGCTGAGGGGAACACTGAAGCTTTCTTT.

This chain links TRBV24-1 with TRBJ2-1, with D uncertain. V lost 4 bases to trimming and J lost 8 bases, with 17 bases between them. There are 15 residues in the CDR3. Germline CDR1 reads KGHDR; CDR2 reads SFDVKD. CDR3 nucleotide sequence: TGTGCCACCAGTGAACATGAGGCGGCTCGCGATGAGCAGTTCTTC. Translation: CATSEHEAARDEQFF.

This rearrangement joins TRBV28 to TRBJ2-5; 7 bases fit TRBD2. CDR1 is MDHEN and CDR2 is SYDVKM in the germline V gene. J lost 5 bases, V lost 3 bases, and 9 bases had no gene match. The CDR3 sequence is 15 residues long. CDR3 sequence: CASSFSTGGSETQYF. CDR3 DNA sequence: TGTGCCAGCAGTTTTTCGACGGGGGGATCGGAGACCCAGTACTTC.

The table lists this clone with a few counts. Different DNA sequences within this sample yield the same CDR3. The chain joins TRBV3-1 (or the pseudogene TRBV3-2) to TRBJ2-1; perhaps TRBD2 as D (6 bases). The CDR3 sequence is 12 residues long. The germline gives CDR1 LGHDT, CDR2 YNNKEL (reference sequence). V was cut by 6 bases and J by 7 bases, with 10 bases left in between. DNA for the CDR3: TGTGCCAGCAGTTCTGGGGGGAATGAGCAGTTCTTC. Amino acids: CASSSGGNEQFF.

This chain connects TRBV11-2 to TRBJ1-6; tentative D call: TRBD1 (5 bases). Germline-derived CDR1 and CDR2 are SGHAT and FQNNGV. V dropped 5 bases and J dropped 5 bases, with 13 bases sitting between them. The CDR3 totals 15 residues. This CDR3 is CASSLGRFHNSPLHF. In DNA, the CDR3 is TGTGCCAGCAGCCTGGGGCGCTTTCATAATTCACCCCTCCACTTT.

V usage is TRBV30 and J usage is TRBJ1-2; tentative D call: TRBD1 (5 bases). Looked up from germline, CDR1 is GTSNPN and CDR2 is SVGIG (reference sequence). CDR3 length: 13 residues. V was trimmed by 2 bases and J by 2 bases, leaving 9 bases between them. The CDR3 protein is CAWSYGGNYGYTF. Written as DNA, the CDR3 is TGTGCCTGGAGTTACGGGGGGAACTATGGCTACACCTTC.

The chain recombines TRBV7-3 with TRBJ2-1, with D tentatively TRBD2 (6 bases). Trimming cost V 5 bases and J 7 bases, with 12 bases left between them. Per the germline V gene, CDR1 is SGHTA and CDR2 is FQGTGA. The CDR3 consists of 13 residues. The CDR3 is CASSPNRGNEQFF. In DNA, the CDR3 is TGTGCCAGCAGCCCCAATCGGGGGAATGAGCAGTTCTTC.

This clone was counted only a few times. The V call is TRBV7-2, the J call TRBJ2-2; D gene uncertain. Germline assignment: CDR1 SGHTA and CDR2 FQGNSA. The V gene lost 3 bases and the J gene lost 1 base, with 9 bases spanning the gap. The CDR3 is 15 residues long. The CDR3 protein is CASSLNGRNTGELFF. The CDR3, as DNA: TGTGCCAGCAGCTTGAATGGGCGGAACACCGGGGAGCTGTTTTTT.

This clone was picked up one time. This chain connects TRBV7-2 to TRBJ2-3, with D possibly matching TRBD2 (6 bases). Germline V gene lookup returns CDR1 SGHTA and CDR2 FQGNSA. CDR3 length: 17 residues. V lost 5 bases and J 0 bases, leaving 18 bases between the germline ends. The DNA for the CDR3 is TGTGCCAGCAGCCACACCCTATGGGGGACTAGCACAGATACGCAGTATTTT. The encoded protein is CASSHTLWGTSTDTQYF.

The chain links TRBV19 to TRBJ1-2; 9 bases fit TRBD1. CDR1 is LNHDA and CDR2 is SQIVND in the germline V gene (reference sequence). The CDR3 length is 17 residues. The trim removed 6 bases at V and 7 bases at J, leaving 18 bases unmatched. CDR3 in DNA: TGTGCCAGTAGATTTCCCAGGACAGGGGCAACGGGTGGTGGCTACACCTTC. This gives the protein CASRFPRTGATGGGYTF.

Of note for this clone: The sample carries other DNA sequences with the same CDR3. In DNA, the CDR3 is TGCGCCAGCAGCTTGGGGACAGGGAATCAGCCCCAGCATTTT. Amino acids: CASSLGTGNQPQHF. The chain uses TRBV5-1 and TRBJ1-5; 8 bases fit TRBD1. The germline V gene has CDR1 SGHRS and CDR2 YFSETQ. The length of the CDR3 is 14 residues. V shed 0 bases, J shed 4 bases, and the junction held 0 bases outside the gene matches. The complete variable domain, with remaining parts taken from reference TRBV5-1 and TRBJ1-5, reads KAGVTQTPRYLIKTRGQQVTLSCSPISGHRSVSWYQQTPGQGLQFLFEYFSETQRNKGNFPGRFSGRQFSNSRSEMNVSTLELGDSALYLCASSLGTGNQPQHFGDGTRLSIL.